The clone carrying this T cell receptor (beta chain) was detected once. Assignment of participants to cohorts was predicated upon participant-reported clinical history. Individuals in the exposed group had encountered a COVID-19 case within 2 weeks preceding study entry. Sequencing used immunoSEQ multiplex PCR; TCRdb keeps in-frame clones, though not all of them. This table holds fewer than 350,000 clones, around 84% found once. This sample stems from a study of blood T cell repertoires in COVID-19. The sample comprised PBMCs or T cells enriched from blood (not recorded which). The TCR was taken from a woman aged 25 to 39 who had been exposed to COVID-19.

The CDR3 reads CASSLRQLNTEAFF. The CDR3 DNA sequence: TGTGCCAGCAGTTTAAGACAGCTGAACACTGAAGCTTTCTTT. The chain has TRBV28 and TRBJ1-1; TRBD1 might be the D (5 bases). The germline V gene has CDR1 MDHEN and CDR2 SYDVKM. V was clipped by 2 bases and J by 0 bases, with 7 bases between them. The CDR3 covers 14 residues.